The 4 T cell receptor beta chains below all came from one sample that was sequenced in a study of T-cell reconstitution after alpha-beta-depleted transplantation in children. Unique molecular identifiers were used in preparing the TCRbeta library. TCRdb re-called the PCR reads with MiXCR, one entry per CDR3 protein. This sample has around 450,000 distinct CDR3 sequences, with around 46% found just once. The specimen was PBMCs, collected before TCRalphabeta/CD19-depleted stem cell transplant. Receptors originate from a girl aged 2 to 9 with aplastic anemia, due to receive a stem cell transplant.

The chain joins TRBV12-3 or TRBV12-4 to TRBJ2-7; TRBD1 aligns across 7 bases. J was trimmed by 2 bases and V by 6 bases; bases with no gene match: 4. The CDR3 has 13 amino acids. In DNA form, the CDR3 reads TGTGCCAGCAGAAGACAGGGCACCTACGAGCAGTACTTC. Its protein product is CASRRQGTYEQYF.

This clonotype was seen more than once but under ten times. The J gene is TRBJ2-7, the V gene TRBV7-2; the match to TRBD2 covers 9 bases. The V segment lost 5 bases and the J segment 6 bases; nucleotides outside the gene matches: 8. CDR1 SGHTA and CDR2 FQGNSA come from the germline V gene. This CDR3 has 14 amino acids. CDR3 amino acids: CASSIIAGVSEQYF. The CDR3 DNA reads TGTGCCAGCAGCATCATAGCGGGAGTCTCCGAGCAGTACTTC.

This clonotype has just a few counts. The chain recombines TRBV20-1 with TRBJ2-1; D possibly corresponds to TRBD1 (6 bases). Per the germline V gene, CDR1 is DFQATT and CDR2 is SNEGSKA (reference sequence). This CDR3 comprises 14 residues. V was clipped by 5 bases and J by 7 bases, with 18 bases between them. Written as DNA, the CDR3 is TGCAGTGCTGTTGAAGGGGGAGTGCGTAATGAGCAGTTCTTC. This sequence encodes CSAVEGGVRNEQFF.

The chain recombines TRBV7-2 with TRBJ2-2, with 9 nucleotides matching TRBD2. CDR1 SGHTA and CDR2 FQGNSA come from the germline V gene. V lost 5 bases and J lost 4; bases outside the gene matches: 8. CDR3 size: 16 residues. The CDR3 DNA follows: TGTGCCAGCAGCGGTACCGGGACTAGCCGCACCGGGGAGCTGTTTTTT. Protein product: CASSGTGTSRTGELFF.